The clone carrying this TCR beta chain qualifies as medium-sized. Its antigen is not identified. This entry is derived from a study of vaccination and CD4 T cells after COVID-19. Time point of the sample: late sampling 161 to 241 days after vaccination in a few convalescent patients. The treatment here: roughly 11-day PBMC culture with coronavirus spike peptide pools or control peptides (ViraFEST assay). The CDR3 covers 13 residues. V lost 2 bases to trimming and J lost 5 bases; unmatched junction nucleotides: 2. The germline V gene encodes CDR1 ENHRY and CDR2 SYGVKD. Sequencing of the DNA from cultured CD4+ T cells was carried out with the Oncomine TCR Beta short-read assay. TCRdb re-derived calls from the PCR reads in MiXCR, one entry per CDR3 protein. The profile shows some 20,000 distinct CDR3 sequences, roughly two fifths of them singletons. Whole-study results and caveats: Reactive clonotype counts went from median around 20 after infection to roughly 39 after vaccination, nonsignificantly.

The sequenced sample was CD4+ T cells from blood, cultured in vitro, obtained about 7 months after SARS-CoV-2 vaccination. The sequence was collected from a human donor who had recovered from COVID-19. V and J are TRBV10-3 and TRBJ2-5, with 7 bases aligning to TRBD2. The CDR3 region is CAISEASGETQYF. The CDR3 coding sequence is TGTGCCATCAGTGAGGCTAGCGGTGAGACCCAGTACTTC.